A single sample gave rise to the 20 T cell receptor beta chains below, sequenced in a study of glioma-infiltrating T cells. Amplification of TCR alpha and beta CDR3 regions from RNA used iRepertoire nested multiplex PCR. Each CDR3 protein gets one entry after TCRdb re-called the multiplex PCR reads with MiXCR. The sample has roughly 10,000 distinct CDR3 sequences; around three fifths are singletons. Material for sequencing was glioma tissue, nonneoplastic brain tissue, or PBMCs (not recorded which). The receptors were gathered from a human donor with low-grade glioma or glioblastoma, undergoing nonglioma brain surgery, or in good health (not recorded which).

This clonotype was seen only a few times. This could be a read error, since a much larger clone is one nucleotide away. The gene calls are TRBV7-9 and TRBJ2-7; maybe TRBD1 (6 bases). The CDR3 is made up of 12 amino acids. The V gene's germline CDR1 is SEHNR and CDR2 FQNEAQ (reference sequence). The germline V and J ends were trimmed by 10 bases and 1 base, with 11 bases remaining between them. In DNA form, the CDR3 reads TGTGCCATCGAGGGGGATTCCTACGAGCAGTACTTC. Translation: CAIEGDSYEQYF. The complete variable domain, with remaining parts taken from reference TRBV7-9 and TRBJ2-7, reads DTGVSQNPRHKITKRGQNVTFRCDPISEHNRLYWYRQTLGQGPEFLTYFQNEAQLEKSRLLSDRFSAERPKGSFSTLEIQRTEQGDSAMYLCAIEGDSYEQYFGPGTRLTVT.

This clonotype ranks as medium-sized. At one of its ends the junction is not consistent with the germline gene, which may arise from a read error. The genes are TRBV6-6 and TRBJ2-7; D might be TRBD2 (6 bases). The CDR3 consists of 19 residues. Germline CDR1 reads MNHNY; CDR2 reads SVGAGI (reference sequence). This CDR3 is CASSYSLGSGFKSPGEQYF. CDR3 bases: TGTGCCAGCAGCTACTCCCTTGGAAGCGGGTTTAAATCCCCAGGCGAGCAGTACTTC.

Many counts were recorded for this clonotype. The rearrangement uses TRBV5-1 and TRBJ2-7; 9 nucleotides align to TRBD1. CDR3 length equals 14 residues. Germline lookup yields CDR1 SGHRS and CDR2 YFSETQ. V dropped 5 bases and J dropped 5; count of bases not matched to a gene: 8. The CDR3, as DNA: TGCGCCAGCAGACGACCGGGACAGGGCCACGAGCAGTACTTC. The encoded protein is CASRRPGQGHEQYF. The whole variable domain, filled in from reference TRBV5-1 and TRBJ2-7, reads KAGVTQTPRYLIKTRGQQVTLSCSPISGHRSVSWYQQTPGQGLQFLFEYFSETQRNKGNFPGRFSGRQFSNSRSEMNVSTLELGDSALYLCASRRPGQGHEQYFGPGTRLTVT.

With regard to this clonotype: One end of the junction fails to match germline, which may point to a read error. The genes are TRBV30 and TRBJ1-1; TRBD1 aligns across 8 bases. The CDR3 loop spans 14 amino acids. In germline, CDR1 is GTSNPN, CDR2 SVGIG (reference sequence). CDR3 bases: TGTGCCTGGAGGTACCGGGACAGGAACACTAAAGCTTTATTT. Protein: CAWRYRDRNTKALF.

As for this clonotype: The missing conserved phenylalanine or tryptophan at the end of this CDR3 makes a read error likely. The J gene is TRBJ2-7, the V gene TRBV2; 9 nucleotides align to TRBD1. CDR1 and CDR2 (germline): SNHLY, FYNNEI. The CDR3 has 15 amino acids. In DNA form, the CDR3 reads TGTGACAGCAGTGGAACCGGGACAGGGATTTACGAGCAGTACTTA. Its protein product is CDSSGTGTGIYEQYL.

In this sample, this clonotype is medium-sized. This chain links TRBV7-6 with TRBJ2-5, with no clear D. Trimming left V 2 bases short and J 1 base short, with 5 bases between. Germline V gene data show CDR1 as SGHVS and CDR2 as FNYEAQ. The CDR3 loop spans 13 amino acids. CDR3 sequence: CASSLPPQETQYF. The CDR3 coding sequence is TGTGCCAGCAGCTTACCCCCCCAAGAGACCCAGTACTTC.

By share, this clonotype ranks as large. This chain connects TRBV15 to TRBJ1-4; a weak D match, TRBD1 (5 bases). Germline assignment: CDR1 LNHNV and CDR2 YYDKDF (reference sequence). Trimming shortened V by 1 base and J by 0 bases, and 6 bases separated the two germline ends. This CDR3 has 15 amino acids. This CDR3 reads CATSRGDATNEKLFF. Written as DNA, the CDR3 is TGTGCCACCAGCAGAGGGGACGCAACTAATGAAAAACTGTTTTTT.

This clonotype showed up many times. The chain carries TRBV30 and TRBJ1-1; no definite D call. Germline assignment: CDR1 GTSNPN and CDR2 SVGIG (reference sequence). The CDR3 loop spans 12 amino acids. The V and J ends lost 1 base and 1 base respectively, with 4 bases between them. The CDR3: CAWSDGNTEAFF. The CDR3 DNA follows: TGTGCCTGGAGTGACGGGAACACTGAAGCTTTCTTT.

The chain carries TRBV7-2 and TRBJ2-7, with 8 bases fitting TRBD1. The CDR3 totals 13 residues. Germline V gene data show CDR1 as SGHTA and CDR2 as FQGNSA. The trim removed 5 bases at V and 8 bases at J, leaving 8 bases unmatched. The CDR3 DNA sequence: TGTGCCAGCAGCCGGGACAGGAGCTCCCAGCAGTACTTC. This translates into CASSRDRSSQQYF.

A word on this clonotype: Being one base from a much bigger clone, this may be a read error. The V gene is TRBV4-3, the J gene TRBJ2-1, with D unresolved. Germline V CDR1 and CDR2: LGHNA, YSLEER. Trimming shortened V by 6 bases and J by 4 bases, and 19 bases separated the two germline ends. The CDR3 contains 16 residues. DNA for the CDR3: TGCGCCAGCAGGCAGCCGACGCTTAGTGGGTACAATGAGCAGTTCTTC. Translation gives CASRQPTLSGYNEQFF.

In the case of this clonotype: In this CDR3 the conserved last residue, phenylalanine or tryptophan, is missing, so a read error is likely. The chain uses TRBV20-1 and TRBJ2-1, with TRBD1 matching over 9 bases. Per the germline V gene, CDR1 is DFQATT and CDR2 is SNEGSKA (reference sequence). The CDR3 consists of 14 residues. The CDR3 region is CSAKQGAAYNEQFL. The CDR3 nucleotides are TGCAGCGCCAAACAGGGGGCGGCCTACAATGAGCAGTTCCTC.

In the case of this clonotype: The junction departs from the called germline gene at one end, perhaps through a read error. The CDR3 loop is CASSREAGGASYNEQFF. The CDR3 DNA reads as TGTGCAAGCAGCCGTGAAGCGGGAGGGGCATCCTACAATGAGCAGTTCTTC. The rearrangement links TRBV7-9 to TRBJ2-1; 10 bases are a match to TRBD2. Germline CDR1 SEHNR, CDR2 FQNEAQ (reference sequence). The CDR3 is 17 residues long.

This clonotype was observed many times. A read error may be the cause here, since a much bigger clone is one base away. The CDR3 DNA is TGCAGTGCTAGCCTCGGGACCCAGGGTCAGGGGCAGTACTTC. This translates into CSASLGTQGQGQYF. The rearrangement links TRBV20-1 to TRBJ2-7; either TRBD1 or TRBD2 may supply D (5 bases each). Germline-derived CDR1 and CDR2 are DFQATT and SNEGSKA (reference sequence). The V and J ends lost 3 bases and 9 bases respectively, with 21 bases between them. The CDR3 extends over 14 amino acids.

This clonotype showed up many times. The V gene is TRBV29-1, the J gene TRBJ2-1; 11 bases match TRBD2. The CDR3 is 15 residues long. With V trimmed by 8 bases and J by 2 bases, 8 bases remained unmatched. The germline gives CDR1 SQVTM, CDR2 ANQGSEA. The CDR3 bases are TGCAGCATATCTCGGACTAGCGGGCCCTACAATGAGCAGTTCTTC. Amino acids: CSISRTSGPYNEQFF.

To note about this clonotype: At one boundary the junction diverges from the germline segment, which might be a read error. V gene TRBV11-2 combines with J gene TRBJ1-1; tentatively, D is TRBD1 (6 bases). Germline V lookup: CDR1 SGHAT, CDR2 FQNNGV. This CDR3 contains 14 residues. The CDR3 DNA reads as TGTGCCAGCAGCTTATCCGCAGGGGCAACTGAAGCTTCATTT. Amino acid sequence: CASSLSAGATEASF.

The chain combines TRBV28 with TRBJ2-3; no firm D call. Trimming cost V 3 bases and J 0 bases, with 13 bases left between them. This CDR3 has 16 amino acids. Germline V gene sequence: CDR1 MDHEN, CDR2 SYDVKM. CDR3 bases: TGTGCCAGCAGTTTGCTAAGGACGAGAAGCACAGATACGCAGTATTTT. It encodes CASSLLRTRSTDTQYF. The whole variable domain, filled in from reference TRBV28 and TRBJ2-3, reads DVKVTQSSRYLVKRTGEKVFLECVQDMDHENMFWYRQDPGLGLRLIYFSYDVKMKEKGDIPEGYSVSREKKERFSLILESASTNQTSMYLCASSLLRTRSTDTQYFGPGTRLTVL.

Comments on this clonotype: A read error may produce the germline difference seen at one junction end. The genes are TRBV4-1 and TRBJ2-3; 9 positions agree with TRBD2. The CDR3 consists of 16 residues. Germline lookup yields CDR1 MGHRA and CDR2 YSYEKL. CDR3 loop: CASSHTLAGFTDTKYF. DNA for the CDR3: TGCGCCAGCAGCCATACTCTAGCGGGATTCACAGATACGAAGTATTTT.

The J gene is TRBJ2-7, the V gene TRBV28, with a weak D call TRBD2 (5 bases). Per germline, CDR1 MDHEN and CDR2 SYDVKM. The V gene lost 2 bases and the J gene lost 4 bases, with 12 bases spanning the gap. The CDR3 has 14 residues. CDR3 loop: CASSLRGPLYEQYF. CDR3 sequence (DNA): TGTGCCAGCAGTTTACGAGGGCCATTGTACGAGCAGTACTTC.

Many counts were recorded for this clonotype. Just one base apart from a much larger clone, this may be a read error. This chain uses TRBV10-3 with TRBJ2-1; D may be TRBD1 (5 bases). Germline-derived CDR1 and CDR2 are ENHRY and SYGVKD. This CDR3 region has 14 residues. The CDR3 here is CAISLTVPYNEQLF. The CDR3 DNA reads TGTGCCATCAGTTTGACAGTCCCCTACAATGAGCAGCTCTTC.

This clonotype rates as medium-sized (0.01 to 0.1%). The V call is TRBV7-3, the J call TRBJ2-3; D unclear. V was shortened by 6 bases and J by 7 bases, with 17 bases between the two germline ends. Germline CDR1 reads SGHTA; CDR2 reads FQGTGA. This CDR3 has 14 amino acids. The DNA of the CDR3 is TGTGCCAGCAGTTCTCTAGGCGGCCTTAATACGCAGTATTTT. Its translation is CASSSLGGLNTQYF.